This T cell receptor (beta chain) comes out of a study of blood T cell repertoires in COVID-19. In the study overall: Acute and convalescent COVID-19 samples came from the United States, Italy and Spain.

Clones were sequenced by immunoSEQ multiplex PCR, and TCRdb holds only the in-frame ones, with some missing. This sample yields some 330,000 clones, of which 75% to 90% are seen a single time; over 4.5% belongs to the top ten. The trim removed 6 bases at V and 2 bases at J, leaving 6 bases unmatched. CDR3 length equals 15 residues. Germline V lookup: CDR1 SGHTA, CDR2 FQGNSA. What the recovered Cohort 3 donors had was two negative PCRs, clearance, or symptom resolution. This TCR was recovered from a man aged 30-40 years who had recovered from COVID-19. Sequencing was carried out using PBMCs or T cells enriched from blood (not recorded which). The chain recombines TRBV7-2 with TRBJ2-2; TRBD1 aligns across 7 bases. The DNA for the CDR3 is TGTGCCAGCAGGACCGGGACAGCCAACACCGGGGAGCTGTTTTTT. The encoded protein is CASRTGTANTGELFF.